This TCR beta chain was sequenced in a study of beta chain features in type 1 diabetes. This clone has only a few counts. No antigen is known for it. The whole isolated RNA underwent reverse transcription, so sequencing captured expressed TCRB transcripts. Clones were sequenced by immunoSEQ multiplex PCR, and TCRdb holds only the in-frame ones, with some missing. The table shows about 620,000 clones, with less than 20% occurring only once. Unmatched junction bases numbered 11, after V lost 7 bases and J lost 2 bases. The CDR3 length is 15 residues. Germline CDR1 and CDR2: MDHEN and SYDVKM. Study-level results: Healthy donors had naive, central memory and Treg TCRB repertoires that appeared less similar than those seen among patients.

The sample was naive CD4+ T cells from blood. This chain joins TRBV28 and TRBJ2-7; TRBD1 aligns across 7 bases. This receptor was obtained from a man aged 18 to 30 in good health. CDR3 bases: TGTGCCAGCAATCCCTCCACAGGGGTTGCCTACGAGCAGTACTTC. This sequence encodes CASNPSTGVAYEQYF. The whole variable domain, filled in from reference TRBV28 and TRBJ2-7, reads DVKVTQSSRYLVKRTGEKVFLECVQDMDHENMFWYRQDPGLGLRLIYFSYDVKMKEKGDIPEGYSVSREKKERFSLILESASTNQTSMYLCASNPSTGVAYEQYFGPGTRLTVT.